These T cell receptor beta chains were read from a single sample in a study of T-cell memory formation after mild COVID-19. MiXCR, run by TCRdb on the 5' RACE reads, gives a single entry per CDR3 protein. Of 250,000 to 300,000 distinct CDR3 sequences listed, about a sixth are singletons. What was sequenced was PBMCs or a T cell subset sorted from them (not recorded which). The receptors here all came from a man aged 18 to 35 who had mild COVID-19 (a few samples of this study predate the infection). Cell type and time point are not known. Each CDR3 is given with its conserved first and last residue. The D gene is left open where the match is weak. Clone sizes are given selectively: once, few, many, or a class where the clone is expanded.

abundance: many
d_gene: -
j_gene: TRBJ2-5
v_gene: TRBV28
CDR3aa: CASRLRSQETQYF
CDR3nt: TGTGCCAGCAGACTGCGGTCCCAAGAGACCCAGTACTTC

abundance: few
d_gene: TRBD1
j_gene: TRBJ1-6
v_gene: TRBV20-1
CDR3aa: CSARGDRNSPLHF
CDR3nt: TGCAGTGCTAGAGGGGACAGAAATTCACCCCTCCACTTT

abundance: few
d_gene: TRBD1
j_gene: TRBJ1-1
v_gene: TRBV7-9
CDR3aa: CASSFTGGRTEAFF
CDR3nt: TGTGCCAGCAGCTTCACAGGGGGCCGTACTGAAGCTTTCTTT

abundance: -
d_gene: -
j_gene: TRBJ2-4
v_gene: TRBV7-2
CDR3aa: CASSPTSGIQYF
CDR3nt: TGTGCCAGCAGCCCCACCTCAGGCATTCAGTACTTC

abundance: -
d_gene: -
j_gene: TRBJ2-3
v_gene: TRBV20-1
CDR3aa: CSARDAGDTQYF
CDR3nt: TGCAGTGCTAGAGATGCGGGAGATACGCAGTATTTT

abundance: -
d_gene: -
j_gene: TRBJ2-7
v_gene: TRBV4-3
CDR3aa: CASSQVDAHLYEQYF
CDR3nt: TGCGCCAGCAGCCAAGTGGACGCACACCTCTACGAGCAGTACTTC

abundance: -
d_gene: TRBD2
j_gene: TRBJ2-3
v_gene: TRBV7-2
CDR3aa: CASTLAGADTQYF
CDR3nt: TGTGCCAGCACTCTAGCGGGGGCGGATACGCAGTATTTT

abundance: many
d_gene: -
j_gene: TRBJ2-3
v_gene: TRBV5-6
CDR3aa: CASSWVMGGGTDTQYF
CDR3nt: TGTGCCAGCAGCTGGGTCATGGGCGGGGGCACAGATACGCAGTATTTT

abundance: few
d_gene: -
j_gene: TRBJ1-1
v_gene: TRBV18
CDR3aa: CASSPGSGEFNTEAFF
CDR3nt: TGTGCCAGCTCACCGGGGTCCGGGGAATTTAACACTGAAGCTTTCTTT

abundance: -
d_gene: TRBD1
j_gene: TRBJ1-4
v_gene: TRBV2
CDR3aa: CASSDFLRQGSLSVILFF
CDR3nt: TGTGCCAGCAGTGATTTTCTTCGACAGGGGAGCCTGTCGGTTATCCTGTTTTTT